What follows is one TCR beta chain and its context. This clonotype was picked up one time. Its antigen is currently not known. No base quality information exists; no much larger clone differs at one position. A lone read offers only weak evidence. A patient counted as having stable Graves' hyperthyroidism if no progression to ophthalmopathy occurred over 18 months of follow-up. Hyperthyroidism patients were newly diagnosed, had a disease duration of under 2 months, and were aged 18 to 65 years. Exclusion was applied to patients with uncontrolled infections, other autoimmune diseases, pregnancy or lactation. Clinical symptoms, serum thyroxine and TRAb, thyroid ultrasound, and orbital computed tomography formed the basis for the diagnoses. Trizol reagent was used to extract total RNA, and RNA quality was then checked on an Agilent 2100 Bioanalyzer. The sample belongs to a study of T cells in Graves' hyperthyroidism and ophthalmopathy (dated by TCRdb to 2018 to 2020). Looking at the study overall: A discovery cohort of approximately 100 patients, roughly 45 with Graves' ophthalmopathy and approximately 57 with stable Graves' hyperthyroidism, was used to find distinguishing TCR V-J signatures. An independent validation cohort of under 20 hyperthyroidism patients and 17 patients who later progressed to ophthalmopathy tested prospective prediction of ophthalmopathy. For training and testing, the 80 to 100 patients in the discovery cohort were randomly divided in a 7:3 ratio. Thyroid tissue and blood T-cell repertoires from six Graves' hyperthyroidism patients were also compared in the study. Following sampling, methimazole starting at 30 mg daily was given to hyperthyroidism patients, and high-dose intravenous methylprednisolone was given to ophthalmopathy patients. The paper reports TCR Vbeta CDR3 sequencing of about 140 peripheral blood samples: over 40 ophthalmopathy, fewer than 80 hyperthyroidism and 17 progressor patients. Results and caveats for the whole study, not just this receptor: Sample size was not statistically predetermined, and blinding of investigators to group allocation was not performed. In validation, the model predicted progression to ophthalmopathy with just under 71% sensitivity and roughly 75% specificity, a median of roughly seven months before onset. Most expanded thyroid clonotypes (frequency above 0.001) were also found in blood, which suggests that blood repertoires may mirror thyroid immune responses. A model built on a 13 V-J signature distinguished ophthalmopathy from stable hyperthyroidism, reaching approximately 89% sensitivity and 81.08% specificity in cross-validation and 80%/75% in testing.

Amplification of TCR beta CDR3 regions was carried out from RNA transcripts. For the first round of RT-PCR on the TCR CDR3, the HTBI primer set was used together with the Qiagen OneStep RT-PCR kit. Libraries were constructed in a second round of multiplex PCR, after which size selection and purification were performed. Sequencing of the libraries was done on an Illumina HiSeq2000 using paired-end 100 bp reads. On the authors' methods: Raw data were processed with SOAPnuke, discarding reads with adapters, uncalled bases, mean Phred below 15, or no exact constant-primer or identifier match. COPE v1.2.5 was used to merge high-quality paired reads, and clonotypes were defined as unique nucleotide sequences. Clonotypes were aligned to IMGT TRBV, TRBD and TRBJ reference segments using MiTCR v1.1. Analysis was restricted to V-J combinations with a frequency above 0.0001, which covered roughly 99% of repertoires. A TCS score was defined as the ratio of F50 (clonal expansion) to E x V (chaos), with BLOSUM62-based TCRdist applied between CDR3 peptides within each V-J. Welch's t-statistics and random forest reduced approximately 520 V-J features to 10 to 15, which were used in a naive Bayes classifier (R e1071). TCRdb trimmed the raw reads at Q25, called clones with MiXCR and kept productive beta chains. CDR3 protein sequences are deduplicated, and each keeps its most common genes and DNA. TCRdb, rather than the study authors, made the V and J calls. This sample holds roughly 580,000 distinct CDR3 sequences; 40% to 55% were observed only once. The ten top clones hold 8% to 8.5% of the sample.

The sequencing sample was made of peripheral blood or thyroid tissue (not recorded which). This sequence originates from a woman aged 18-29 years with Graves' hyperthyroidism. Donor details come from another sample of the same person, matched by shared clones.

Read as DNA, the sequence is TGTGCCAGCAGCCTGGAGAGGGGGGAGCAGTACTTC. This yields the protein CASSLERGEQYF. The V gene is TRBV7-2 and the J gene is TRBJ2-7; the D gene is possibly TRBD1, with 6 bases matching. Per the germline V gene, SGHTA is the CDR1 and FQGNSA is the CDR2. The CDR3 has 12 amino acids, counting the end cysteine and phenylalanine. Only the CDR3 DNA is retained, 36 bases long and in frame from the first base. V and J are truncated by 5 bases and 7 bases respectively, leaving an intervening sequence of 12 bases. Reference TRBV7-2 and TRBJ2-7 proteins supply the regions before and after the CDR3; the full variable domain is: GAGVSQSPSNKVTEKGKDVELRCDPISGHTALYWYRQSLGQGLEFLIYFQGNSAPDKSGLPSDRFSAERTGGSVSTLTIQRTQQEDSAVYLCASSLERGEQYFGPGTRLTVT.